Listed below are T cell receptor beta chains from one sample, sequenced in a study of naive and memory T cell subsets. MiXCR was run by TCRdb on the 5' RACE reads, yielding one entry per CDR3 protein. The table includes roughly 48,000 distinct CDR3 sequences, over 3.5% detected once. These receptor sequences come from a female donor in good health. Both conserved end residues are part of each CDR3. Fields, in order: D gene, J gene, V gene, clone size, CDR3 DNA, CDR3 protein. D genes are given only for firm matches. The size entry gives how often the clone was seen (once, few, many) or a class if it is expanded.

D gene: .; J gene: TRBJ2-5; V gene: TRBV28; clone size: many; CDR3 DNA: TGTGCCAGCAGTTCCCGGGACTTTCGTTTGGGCCAAGAGACCCAGTACTTC; CDR3 protein: CASSSRDFRLGQETQYF
D gene: .; J gene: TRBJ1-1; V gene: TRBV20-1; clone size: many; CDR3 DNA: TGCAGTGCTAGAGAAGGTCTGCAGCTGAACACTGAAGCTTTCTTT; CDR3 protein: CSAREGLQLNTEAFF
D gene: .; J gene: TRBJ2-3; V gene: TRBV20-1; clone size: many; CDR3 DNA: TGCAGTGCTAGTTTGAGGCGGGCCACAGATACGCAGTATTTT; CDR3 protein: CSASLRRATDTQYF
D gene: .; J gene: TRBJ2-6; V gene: TRBV3-1; clone size: many; CDR3 DNA: TGTGCCAGCAGCACGTATACGGCCAACGTCCTGACTTTC; CDR3 protein: CASSTYTANVLTF
D gene: .; J gene: TRBJ1-1; V gene: TRBV6-5; clone size: many; CDR3 DNA: TGTGCCAGCAGTTCAACCCCGGGACCGAGCGGATCTGAAGCTTTCTTT; CDR3 protein: CASSSTPGPSGSEAFF
D gene: .; J gene: TRBJ2-5; V gene: TRBV4-3; clone size: many; CDR3 DNA: TGCGCCAGCAGCCAAGAAGGGGTTTTGCGGGGAGCGACCCAGTACTTC; CDR3 protein: CASSQEGVLRGATQYF
D gene: TRBD2; J gene: TRBJ2-1; V gene: TRBV11-2; clone size: many; CDR3 DNA: TGTGCCAGCAGCTTACAGCAGGGACTAGCATCCTACAATGAGCAGTTCTTC; CDR3 protein: CASSLQQGLASYNEQFF
D gene: .; J gene: TRBJ1-1; V gene: TRBV5-6; clone size: many; CDR3 DNA: TGTGCCAGCAGCTATGAGGACACTGAAGCTTTCTTT; CDR3 protein: CASSYEDTEAFF
D gene: TRBD1; J gene: TRBJ1-1; V gene: TRBV29-1; clone size: few; CDR3 DNA: TGCAGCGCACAACAGGGGGCTGTGGGTGACACTGAAGCTTTCTTT; CDR3 protein: CSAQQGAVGDTEAFF
D gene: .; J gene: TRBJ2-5; V gene: TRBV6-2/TRBV6-3; clone size: many; CDR3 DNA: TGTGCCAGCAGAGCGCGGAGTAAAGAGACCCAGTACTTC; CDR3 protein: CASRARSKETQYF